These T cell receptor beta chains were read from a single sample in a study of blood T cells in healthy people across ages. In TCRdb, the 5' RACE reads were re-called with MiXCR into one record per CDR3 protein. This sample has 800,000 to 950,000 distinct CDR3 sequences, with about 48% found just once. The sample was blood. Every receptor here comes from a man aged 25 to 40 in good health. Both conserved end residues are part of each CDR3. Fields, in order: D gene, V gene, clone size, J gene, CDR3 DNA, CDR3 protein. D genes are given only for firm matches. Rows give clone size only sometimes, using once, few, many, or a class for an expanded clone.

D: NA
V: TRBV14
size: few
J: TRBJ2-3
DNA: TGTGCCAGCAGCCAAGTTGGAGGCAGCCCCACAGATACGCAGTATTTT
CDR3: CASSQVGGSPTDTQYF

D: TRBD1
V: TRBV20-1
size: NA
J: TRBJ1-4
DNA: TGCAGTGCTAGACTACTCGTCGGACAGGGAGATGCGTGGATAGATGAAAAACTGTTTTTT
CDR3: CSARLLVGQGDAWIDEKLFF

D: NA
V: TRBV7-2
size: NA
J: TRBJ2-5
DNA: TGTGCCAGCAGCTTAGGCCCCAGTCAGCAAGAGACCCAGTACTTC
CDR3: CASSLGPSQQETQYF

D: TRBD1
V: TRBV6-2/TRBV6-3
size: NA
J: TRBJ1-1
DNA: TGTGCCAGCAGTTCCCCACCGACAGGGTACACTGAAGCTTTCTTT
CDR3: CASSSPPTGYTEAFF

D: NA
V: TRBV13
size: NA
J: TRBJ2-7
DNA: TGTGCCAGCAGCTTATCGCCCTCCAGAGGGTACGAGCAGTACTTC
CDR3: CASSLSPSRGYEQYF

D: TRBD2
V: TRBV5-1
size: NA
J: TRBJ2-1
DNA: TGCGCCAGCAGCTTGGGGGCTAGCGGACATACCTACAATGAGCAGTTCTTC
CDR3: CASSLGASGHTYNEQFF

D: NA
V: TRBV6-1
size: NA
J: TRBJ2-5
DNA: TGTGCCAGCAGTAGGCAAGAGGGGGGCGAAACAAGCAAAGAGACCCAGTACTTC
CDR3: CASSRQEGGETSKETQYF

D: TRBD1
V: TRBV2
size: few
J: TRBJ2-3
DNA: TGTGCCAGCAGTAAACAGGGGACAGATACGCAGTATTTT
CDR3: CASSKQGTDTQYF

D: NA
V: TRBV10-3
size: NA
J: TRBJ2-2
DNA: TGTGCCATCAGTGAGCCGAGGGGAGTCACCGGGGAGCTGTTTTTT
CDR3: CAISEPRGVTGELFF

D: NA
V: TRBV27
size: few
J: TRBJ2-3
DNA: TGTGCCAGCAGTTTAGGGGAGGGGGCAGATACGCAGTATTTT
CDR3: CASSLGEGADTQYF

D: NA
V: TRBV7-9
size: NA
J: TRBJ1-1
DNA: TGTGCCAGCAGCAGTAGGGGGGTGAACACTGAAGCTTTCTTT
CDR3: CASSSRGVNTEAFF

D: NA
V: TRBV24-1
size: NA
J: TRBJ2-3
DNA: TGTGCCACCAGTTCTCAACGAGATACGCAGTATTTT
CDR3: CATSSQRDTQYF

D: NA
V: TRBV5-1
size: NA
J: TRBJ2-3
DNA: TGCGCCAGCAGCCCCGGGACCTTTAAAGATACGCAGTATTTT
CDR3: CASSPGTFKDTQYF

D: NA
V: TRBV29-1
size: NA
J: TRBJ2-7
DNA: TGCAGCGTTGAAGCTAACAGAGGCAACGCCGAGCAGTACTTC
CDR3: CSVEANRGNAEQYF

D: TRBD1
V: TRBV6-1
size: few
J: TRBJ2-7
DNA: TGTGCCAGTGGGGCCGGGACAGGGCTCTACGAGCAGTACTTC
CDR3: CASGAGTGLYEQYF

D: TRBD1
V: TRBV7-2
size: NA
J: TRBJ2-1
DNA: TGTGCCAGCAGCTTAACAGGGGGGAGTACGAGCTCCTACAATGAGCAGTTCTTC
CDR3: CASSLTGGSTSSYNEQFF

D: NA
V: TRBV7-8
size: few
J: TRBJ1-2
DNA: TGTGCCAGCAGCTTAGCGGTAGGGAAGGGGTACTATGGCTACACCTTC
CDR3: CASSLAVGKGYYGYTF

D: NA
V: TRBV20-1
size: NA
J: TRBJ1-2
DNA: TGCAGTGCTAGAGAGGATGCGTATGGCTACACCTTC
CDR3: CSAREDAYGYTF

D: NA
V: TRBV12-3/TRBV12-4
size: NA
J: TRBJ2-6
DNA: TGTGCCAGCAGTCTTCCGGGACGGATTTACTCTGGGGCCAACGTCCTGACTTTC
CDR3: CASSLPGRIYSGANVLTF

D: TRBD1
V: TRBV12-3/TRBV12-4
size: NA
J: TRBJ1-2
DNA: TGTGCCAGCCGAGCTCCCGACAGGGACCCGTATGGCTACACCTTC
CDR3: CASRAPDRDPYGYTF

D: NA
V: TRBV12-3/TRBV12-4
size: NA
J: TRBJ2-5
DNA: TGTGCCAGCAGTTTGATCTTGTACCAAGAGACCCAGTACTTC
CDR3: CASSLILYQETQYF

D: NA
V: TRBV28
size: many
J: TRBJ1-1
DNA: TGTGCCAGCAGTTTTCGGAGGAACACTGAAGCTTTCTTT
CDR3: CASSFRRNTEAFF

D: TRBD2
V: TRBV6-2/TRBV6-3
size: NA
J: TRBJ2-5
DNA: TGTGCCAGCAGTTACTCGATATCTAGCGGCCAAGAGACCCAGTACTTC
CDR3: CASSYSISSGQETQYF

D: TRBD1
V: TRBV7-9
size: NA
J: TRBJ2-7
DNA: TGTGTCAGCAGCCTGGACAGGGGGGCGAATTACGAGCAGTACTTC
CDR3: CVSSLDRGANYEQYF

D: TRBD1
V: TRBV6-1
size: few
J: TRBJ2-3
DNA: TGTGCCAGCAGAGAAGGGGGACAGAGGACAGATACGCAGTATTTT
CDR3: CASREGGQRTDTQYF

D: NA
V: TRBV28
size: NA
J: TRBJ2-1
DNA: TGTGCCACCAGGGAGTGGCAGACTAACAATGAGCAGTTCTTC
CDR3: CATREWQTNNEQFF

D: NA
V: TRBV20-1
size: NA
J: TRBJ1-1
DNA: TGCAGTGCTAGAGATTCGGACACTTTGAACACTGAAGCTTTCTTT
CDR3: CSARDSDTLNTEAFF

D: NA
V: TRBV12-5
size: NA
J: TRBJ2-2
DNA: TGTGCTAGTGGTTTGGTAGAGAGGGGTTACACCGGGGAGCTGTTTTTT
CDR3: CASGLVERGYTGELFF

D: TRBD1
V: TRBV7-9
size: many
J: TRBJ1-2
DNA: TGTGCCAGCAGTCCCGGGACAGGGACCTATGGCTACACCTTC
CDR3: CASSPGTGTYGYTF

D: NA
V: TRBV4-2
size: few
J: TRBJ2-7
DNA: TGTGCCAGCACCTCGGGTTACGAGCAGTACTTC
CDR3: CASTSGYEQYF

D: NA
V: TRBV6-4
size: NA
J: TRBJ2-3
DNA: TGTGCCAGCAGTGACAAGGGGTCGGGAGATACGCAGTATTTT
CDR3: CASSDKGSGDTQYF

D: TRBD2
V: TRBV20-1
size: NA
J: TRBJ2-3
DNA: TGCAGTGCTAGTGACGGGCCACTAGCGGGGGTTAGCACAGATACGCAGTATTTT
CDR3: CSASDGPLAGVSTDTQYF

D: NA
V: TRBV7-2
size: NA
J: TRBJ2-7
DNA: TGTGCCAGCAGCTTAGCGGAGGTTTTATTTTACGAGCAGTACTTC
CDR3: CASSLAEVLFYEQYF

D: NA
V: TRBV6-5
size: few
J: TRBJ2-1
DNA: TGTGCCAGCGGCGCCGTGGACAGCAATGAGCAGTTCTTC
CDR3: CASGAVDSNEQFF

D: TRBD1
V: TRBV9
size: NA
J: TRBJ1-1
DNA: TGTGCCAGCAGCAAAGGACAGGAGAACACTGAAGCTTTCTTT
CDR3: CASSKGQENTEAFF

D: NA
V: TRBV7-9
size: NA
J: TRBJ2-2
DNA: TGTGCCAGCATGTTCGCGGCGGTAAACACCGGGGAGCTGTTTTTT
CDR3: CASMFAAVNTGELFF

D: NA
V: TRBV5-1
size: once
J: TRBJ2-1
DNA: TGCGCCAGCAGCTTGGATGCCCCAGACTACAATGAGCAGTTCTTC
CDR3: CASSLDAPDYNEQFF

D: TRBD2
V: TRBV5-1
size: few
J: TRBJ2-1
DNA: TGCGCCAGCAGCGTGAATAGCGGGAGCTCCTACAATGAGCAGTTCTTC
CDR3: CASSVNSGSSYNEQFF

D: NA
V: TRBV7-2
size: NA
J: TRBJ2-5
DNA: TGTGCCAGCAGCTTTGGTTTTGGGGAGACCCAGTACTTC
CDR3: CASSFGFGETQYF

D: NA
V: TRBV6-1
size: once
J: TRBJ2-1
DNA: TGTGCCAGCAGGATGGACAGTGCCAATGAGCAGTTCTTC
CDR3: CASRMDSANEQFF

D: NA
V: TRBV20-1
size: few
J: TRBJ2-5
DNA: TGCAGTGCTACCACCCGGGATACAGGGAGGGTCGAGACCCAGTACTTC
CDR3: CSATTRDTGRVETQYF

D: NA
V: TRBV14
size: NA
J: TRBJ2-4
DNA: TGTGCCAGCAGCACAGCTACACCCAAGGGAGTACGAGAAAACATTCAGTACTTC
CDR3: CASSTATPKGVRENIQYF

D: NA
V: TRBV6-2/TRBV6-3
size: few
J: TRBJ2-1
DNA: TGTGCCAGCAGTTACTCGGGGCAGAGCTCCTACAATGAGCAGTTCTTC
CDR3: CASSYSGQSSYNEQFF

D: NA
V: TRBV7-2
size: few
J: TRBJ2-7
DNA: TGTGCCAGCAGCTTATTGCAGGGCGGCGACGAGCAGTACTTC
CDR3: CASSLLQGGDEQYF

D: NA
V: TRBV5-1
size: NA
J: TRBJ2-3
DNA: TGCGCCAGCAGCTCGGTCGATCAAGCTACGCAGTATTTT
CDR3: CASSSVDQATQYF

D: NA
V: TRBV20-1
size: NA
J: TRBJ2-1
DNA: TGCAGCTGGGACTCCTCCTACAATGAGCAGTTCTTC
CDR3: CSWDSSYNEQFF

D: TRBD1
V: TRBV27
size: NA
J: TRBJ1-2
DNA: TGTGCCAGCAGCCGACAGGGGGCTATTGGCTACACCTTC
CDR3: CASSRQGAIGYTF

D: TRBD1
V: TRBV6-6
size: NA
J: TRBJ2-3
DNA: TGTGCCAGTCAAAGGGGGCCCACCGGCACAGATACGCAGTATTTT
CDR3: CASQRGPTGTDTQYF

D: TRBD1
V: TRBV7-9
size: many
J: TRBJ2-7
DNA: TGTGCCAGCAGTTGGGACAGGGTTTCCTCCTACGAGCAGTACTTC
CDR3: CASSWDRVSSYEQYF

D: NA
V: TRBV4-3
size: NA
J: TRBJ1-2
DNA: TGCGCCAGCAGCCAAGACGCATCCGCTAACTATGGCTACACCTTC
CDR3: CASSQDASANYGYTF